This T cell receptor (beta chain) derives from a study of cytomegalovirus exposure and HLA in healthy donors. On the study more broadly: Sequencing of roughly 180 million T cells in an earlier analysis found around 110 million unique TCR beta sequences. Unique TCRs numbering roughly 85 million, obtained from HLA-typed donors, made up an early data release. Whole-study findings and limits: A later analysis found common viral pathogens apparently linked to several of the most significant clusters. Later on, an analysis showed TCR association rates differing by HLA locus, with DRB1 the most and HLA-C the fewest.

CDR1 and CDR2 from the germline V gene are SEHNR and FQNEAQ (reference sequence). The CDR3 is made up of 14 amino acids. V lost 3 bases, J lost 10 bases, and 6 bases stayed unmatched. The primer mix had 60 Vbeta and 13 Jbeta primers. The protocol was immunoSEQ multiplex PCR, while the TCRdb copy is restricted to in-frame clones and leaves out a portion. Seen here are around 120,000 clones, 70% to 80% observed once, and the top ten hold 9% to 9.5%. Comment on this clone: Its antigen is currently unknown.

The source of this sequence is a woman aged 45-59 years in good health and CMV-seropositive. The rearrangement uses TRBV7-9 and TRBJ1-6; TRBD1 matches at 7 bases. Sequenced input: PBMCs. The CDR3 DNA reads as TGTGCCAGCAGCTTGCAGACAGGGTACTCACCCCTCCACTTT. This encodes CASSLQTGYSPLHF.